A selection of T cell receptor beta chains follows, all from one sample in a study of early T cells in non-severe SARS-CoV-2 infection. MiXCR was run by TCRdb on the 5' RACE reads, yielding one entry per CDR3 protein. The table records 35,000 to 45,000 distinct CDR3 sequences, about 5.9% of them present only once. Here the sequenced sample was whole blood, taken at baseline. The receptors were sampled from an adult who was a healthcare worker with PCR-confirmed SARS-CoV-2 infection or an uninfected control (not recorded which). Each CDR3 is given with its conserved first and last residue. The D gene is left open where the match is weak. Some rows have no size entry. The others give once, few or many, or a class for an expanded clone.

size	D	V	J	CDR3	DNA
many	TRBD1	TRBV28	TRBJ2-3	CASSSSTGGSDTQYF	TGTGCCAGCAGTTCGTCGACAGGGGGGTCAGATACGCAGTATTTT
.	TRBD1	TRBV30	TRBJ1-5	CAWGYRGVEGNQPQHF	TGTGCCTGGGGCTACAGGGGGGTAGAAGGCAATCAGCCCCAGCATTTT
few	TRBD1	TRBV4-3	TRBJ2-7	CTSSQGQESSYEQYF	TGCACCAGCAGCCAGGGACAGGAGAGCTCCTACGAGCAGTACTTC
many	TRBD1	TRBV12-5	TRBJ2-2	CASGPGTGDNTGELFF	TGTGCTAGTGGTCCCGGGACAGGTGATAACACCGGGGAGCTGTTTTTT
medium-sized	.	TRBV7-2	TRBJ1-2	CASSLTETYGYTF	TGTGCCAGCAGCTTGACAGAAACTTATGGCTACACCTTC
.	.	TRBV6-2/TRBV6-3	TRBJ1-2	CASSQTSQYGYTF	TGTGCCAGCAGTCAGACATCACAATATGGCTACACCTTC
few	.	TRBV25-1	TRBJ1-6	CASSGKATYNSPLHF	TGCGCCAGCAGTGGAAAGGCCACCTATAATTCACCCCTCCACTTT
many	.	TRBV27	TRBJ2-3	CASSPLGRNTDTQYF	TGTGCCAGCAGTCCCCTTGGGAGGAACACAGATACGCAGTATTTT
many	.	TRBV20-1	TRBJ2-7	CSANPGDVFDF	TGCAGTGCAAACCCCGGGGACGTTTTCGACTTC
few	.	TRBV15	TRBJ2-5	CATSRVGPSRETQYF	TGTGCCACCAGCAGAGTTGGTCCTAGCCGTGAGACCCAGTACTTC
.	.	TRBV5-1	TRBJ1-3	CASSTGALGNTIYF	TGCGCCAGCAGCACCGGAGCACTAGGAAACACCATATATTTT
.	TRBD1	TRBV29-1	TRBJ2-7	CSVADRHPSYEQYF	TGCAGCGTCGCGGACAGGCATCCCTCCTACGAGCAGTACTTC
many	.	TRBV7-9	TRBJ2-2	CASSPQGNTGELFF	TGTGCCAGCAGCCCACAGGGGAACACCGGGGAGCTGTTTTTT
.	TRBD1	TRBV7-9	TRBJ2-1	CASSPPSWTGGNEQFF	TGTGCCAGCAGCCCACCCTCCTGGACAGGGGGCAATGAGCAGTTCTTC
many	TRBD1	TRBV18	TRBJ1-1	CASSALGQGVTEAFF	TGTGCCAGCTCAGCCTTGGGACAGGGGGTCACTGAAGCTTTCTTT
few	.	TRBV29-1	TRBJ1-2	CSGLRQGYGYTF	TGCAGCGGGCTTCGGCAGGGCTATGGCTACACCTTC
many	.	TRBV7-6	TRBJ2-3	CASSWGRNTDTQYF	TGTGCCAGCAGCTGGGGCAGGAACACAGATACGCAGTATTTT
few	TRBD1	TRBV5-1	TRBJ2-1	CASSTETGGSYNEQFF	TGCGCCAGCAGCACGGAGACAGGGGGCTCCTACAATGAGCAGTTCTTC
many	.	TRBV7-9	TRBJ2-7	CASSLRALSYEQYF	TGTGCCAGCAGCCTACGGGCCCTATCCTACGAGCAGTACTTC
many	TRBD1	TRBV29-1	TRBJ2-7	CSAGQGRYEQYF	TGCAGCGCCGGACAGGGGAGGTACGAGCAGTACTTC
.	TRBD2	TRBV6-1	TRBJ2-5	CASPAGGPLVETQYF	TGTGCCAGCCCGGCGGGGGGGCCGTTGGTAGAGACCCAGTACTTC
many	.	TRBV6-5	TRBJ1-2	CASSPAGTIYGYTF	TGTGCCAGCAGTCCCGCGGGGACTATCTATGGCTACACCTTC
many	.	TRBV11-2	TRBJ2-7	CASSLGGAQGYEQYF	TGTGCCAGCAGCTTAGGGGGGGCCCAGGGATACGAGCAGTACTTC
few	.	TRBV24-1	TRBJ2-3	CATSDSKWGSSDTQYF	TGTGCCACCAGTGATTCGAAGTGGGGAAGCTCAGATACGCAGTATTTT
.	.	TRBV18	TRBJ2-3	CASSPPWSTDTQYF	TGTGCCAGCTCACCACCTTGGAGCACAGATACGCAGTATTTT
.	TRBD1	TRBV28	TRBJ1-5	CASSLLQGAHQPQHF	TGTGCCAGCAGTTTACTTCAGGGGGCGCATCAGCCCCAGCATTTT
many	TRBD1	TRBV12-3/TRBV12-4	TRBJ1-2	CASSLLRQGRSYGYTF	TGTGCCAGCAGTTTATTACGACAGGGAAGGAGCTATGGCTACACCTTC
many	.	TRBV4-3	TRBJ2-5	CASSQDSGSPGTQYF	TGCGCCAGCAGCCAAGATTCTGGATCCCCCGGGACCCAGTACTTC
many	.	TRBV24-1	TRBJ2-6	CATSEARASGANVLTF	TGTGCCACCAGTGAGGCCAGGGCTTCTGGGGCCAACGTCCTGACTTTC
many	TRBD2	TRBV6-5	TRBJ2-1	CASTKPGLEDNEQFF	TGTGCCAGCACCAAACCGGGACTAGAGGACAATGAGCAGTTCTTC
many	.	TRBV12-5	TRBJ2-1	CASGSRDNEQFF	TGTGCTAGTGGTTCCAGGGACAATGAGCAGTTCTTC
many	.	TRBV19	TRBJ2-7	CASSRDLVAYEQYF	TGTGCCAGTAGCCGGGACTTGGTTGCCTACGAGCAGTACTTC